This TCR beta chain was recovered during a study of T cell responses to AZD1222 COVID-19 vaccine. Germline V gives CDR1 SGHDT, CDR2 YYEEEE. The CDR3 is 13 residues long. The V and J ends lost 3 bases and 6 bases respectively, with 10 bases between them. The assay was immunoSEQ multiplex PCR, and TCRdb's table has in-frame clones only and misses some. Among 120,000 or so clones listed, roughly nine tenths were seen once. This sequence originates from an adult in good health. This specimen consisted of peripheral blood, obtained on day 0 of AZD1222 vaccination. The genes are TRBV5-6 and TRBJ1-3; the D is unclear. This chain's CDR3 is CASSWVDENTIYF. The DNA of the CDR3 is TGTGCCAGCAGCTGGGTGGACGAAAACACCATATATTTT.